This T cell receptor (beta chain) was sequenced during a study of PD-1 blockade in classical Hodgkin lymphoma. General study findings and limits: The diversity seen at baseline in complete responders resembled that of newly diagnosed patients.

The protocol was immunoSEQ multiplex PCR, while the TCRdb copy is restricted to in-frame clones and leaves out a portion. The sample lists around 66,000 clones; 71% were seen once. The CDR3 has 13 amino acids. Germline CDR1 reads MNHEY; CDR2 reads SMNVEV (reference sequence). The V end was cut by 5 bases, the J end by 2 bases, with 10 bases between. This clone was observed a handful of times. Antigen specificity is unknown. Brentuximab vedotin exposure varied, and every patient relapsed after autologous stem cell transplantation. The sequencing used peripheral blood mononuclear cells (PBMCs), collected before the second cycle of nivolumab. This receptor was identified in a human donor with classical Hodgkin lymphoma. The chain uses TRBV27 and TRBJ2-7; a possible D gene is TRBD1 (5 bases). CDR3 DNA: TGTGCCAGCAGTCGCGGACAAACCTACGAGCAGTACTTC. It codes for CASSRGQTYEQYF.